This entry concerns a single T cell receptor (beta chain). Its target is unknown. These data originate in a study of cytomegalovirus exposure and HLA in healthy donors. Findings of the study overall: Reported results showed that the classifier diagnosed cytomegalovirus status with high specificity and sensitivity. For most TCR sequences rarity was the rule, although some public TCRs occurred in many donors.

Assay: immunoSEQ multiplex PCR; the TCRdb copy retains only in-frame clones and omits some. The sample lists 250,000 or so clones, roughly 90% occurring once. V lost 1 base, J lost 0 bases, and 9 bases lay in between. Germline values: CDR1 KGHSH, CDR2 LQKENI. This CDR3 is 15 amino acids long. This receptor was taken from a woman younger than 35 in good health and CMV-seronegative. V and J are TRBV18 and TRBJ2-5, with D hard to call. Sequenced material: PBMCs. The CDR3 DNA sequence: TGTGCCAGCTCACCACGGGCACAGAACCAAGAGACCCAGTACTTC. Its protein product is CASSPRAQNQETQYF.